A selection of T cell receptor beta chains follows, all from one sample in a study of memory CD4+ T cells and cytomegalovirus serostatus. The method was immunoSEQ multiplex PCR; TCRdb's version includes in-frame clones alone and lacks a portion of them. The sample lists some 60,000 clones; roughly 77% were seen once. Material for sequencing was memory CD4+ T cells from blood. The receptors here all came from an adult in good health and CMV-seropositive. The CDR3 runs from the conserved cysteine through the conserved F or W. D genes are given only for firm matches. The size of a clone is reported for some rows only, either as once, few or many, or as a class for expanded clones.

v_gene: TRBV28
j_gene: TRBJ2-7
abundance: once
d_gene: NA
CDR3nt: TGTGCCAGCAGTTTAGGGACCGTAAGCTCCTACGAGCAGTACTTC
CDR3aa: CASSLGTVSSYEQYF

v_gene: TRBV10-3
j_gene: TRBJ2-1
abundance: NA
d_gene: TRBD2
CDR3nt: TGTGCCATCAGTGGGGGACTAGCGGGAGCCGACGAGCAGTTCTTC
CDR3aa: CAISGGLAGADEQFF

v_gene: TRBV7-9
j_gene: TRBJ1-1
abundance: NA
d_gene: NA
CDR3nt: TGTGCCAGCAGGCAAGACAGCCACACTGAAGCTTTCTTT
CDR3aa: CASRQDSHTEAFF

v_gene: TRBV7-2
j_gene: TRBJ2-5
abundance: NA
d_gene: NA
CDR3nt: TGTGCCAGCAGCTTAGGCGGGTACCAAGAGACCCAGTACTTC
CDR3aa: CASSLGGYQETQYF

v_gene: TRBV5-4
j_gene: TRBJ2-1
abundance: NA
d_gene: TRBD1
CDR3nt: TGTGCCAGCAGCTTGTCAGACAGGGGGAGCTCCTACAATGAGCAGTTCTTC
CDR3aa: CASSLSDRGSSYNEQFF

v_gene: TRBV19
j_gene: TRBJ2-1
abundance: NA
d_gene: NA
CDR3nt: TGTGCCAGTAGTAAGGCAGGAAGCTCCTACAATGAGCAGTTCTTC
CDR3aa: CASSKAGSSYNEQFF

v_gene: TRBV4-2
j_gene: TRBJ2-7
abundance: NA
d_gene: TRBD2
CDR3nt: TGTGCCAGCAGCCAAGACGTCGGGAGGCCGCCCTACGAGCAGTACTTC
CDR3aa: CASSQDVGRPPYEQYF

v_gene: TRBV29-1
j_gene: TRBJ2-1
abundance: once
d_gene: TRBD2
CDR3nt: TGCAGCCTGGTCACTAGCGGGAGTAGAATAGGTGAGCAGTTCTTC
CDR3aa: CSLVTSGSRIGEQFF

v_gene: TRBV6-1
j_gene: TRBJ1-1
abundance: few
d_gene: TRBD1
CDR3nt: TGTGCCAGCAGAGAATCCGGGACAGCTGAAGCTTTCTTT
CDR3aa: CASRESGTAEAFF

v_gene: TRBV28
j_gene: TRBJ1-5
abundance: NA
d_gene: TRBD1
CDR3nt: TGTGCCAGCAGGACTAATGGACAGGGCGGCCAGCCCCAGCATTTT
CDR3aa: CASRTNGQGGQPQHF

v_gene: TRBV11-3
j_gene: TRBJ1-1
abundance: NA
d_gene: NA
CDR3nt: TGTGCCAGCAGCTTAGGGCTCCAGTCCTTGGTTGCTTTCTTT
CDR3aa: CASSLGLQSLVAFF

v_gene: TRBV5-1
j_gene: TRBJ2-3
abundance: NA
d_gene: NA
CDR3nt: TGCGCCAGCAGCTCCCTCGGTCAAGATACGCAGTATTTT
CDR3aa: CASSSLGQDTQYF

v_gene: TRBV28
j_gene: TRBJ2-7
abundance: NA
d_gene: NA
CDR3nt: TGTGCCAGCAGTTTAGTTACCCCCTACGAGCAGTACTTC
CDR3aa: CASSLVTPYEQYF

v_gene: TRBV5-4
j_gene: TRBJ2-5
abundance: NA
d_gene: NA
CDR3nt: TGTGCCAGCAGCTTGGATCAGGGCCCAGAGACCCAGTACTTC
CDR3aa: CASSLDQGPETQYF

v_gene: TRBV7-8
j_gene: TRBJ2-7
abundance: NA
d_gene: NA
CDR3nt: TGTGCCAGCAGCTTTAGCTACGAGCAGTACTTC
CDR3aa: CASSFSYEQYF

v_gene: TRBV5-1
j_gene: TRBJ2-3
abundance: NA
d_gene: NA
CDR3nt: TGCGCCAGCAGCTTCGGGTACCTAGATACGCAGTATTTT
CDR3aa: CASSFGYLDTQYF

v_gene: TRBV6-1
j_gene: TRBJ2-7
abundance: NA
d_gene: TRBD2
CDR3nt: TGTGCCAGCAGCCCGCTAGCGGGAGTCCCCTACGAGCAGTACTTC
CDR3aa: CASSPLAGVPYEQYF

v_gene: TRBV5-6
j_gene: TRBJ2-4
abundance: NA
d_gene: NA
CDR3nt: TGTGCCAGCAGCTTGTGGGCGAGTTTGAGAGCCAAAAACATTCAGTACTTC
CDR3aa: CASSLWASLRAKNIQYF

v_gene: TRBV29-1
j_gene: TRBJ2-5
abundance: NA
d_gene: NA
CDR3nt: TGCAGCGTTGACCAAGAGACCCAGTACTTC
CDR3aa: CSVDQETQYF

v_gene: TRBV28
j_gene: TRBJ2-3
abundance: NA
d_gene: TRBD2
CDR3nt: TGTGCCAGCAGTTTTCCCCCTGGACTAGCGGGAGGGCATATGGATACGCAGTATTTT
CDR3aa: CASSFPPGLAGGHMDTQYF

v_gene: TRBV5-4
j_gene: TRBJ2-5
abundance: NA
d_gene: TRBD2
CDR3nt: TGTGCCAGCAGCTTGGCGGGACTAGGGGTCGAGACCCAGTACTTC
CDR3aa: CASSLAGLGVETQYF

v_gene: TRBV18
j_gene: TRBJ2-7
abundance: NA
d_gene: NA
CDR3nt: TGTGCCAGCTCACGGTCCCGGGACAACTCCTACGAGCAGTACTTC
CDR3aa: CASSRSRDNSYEQYF

v_gene: TRBV5-1
j_gene: TRBJ2-5
abundance: NA
d_gene: TRBD2
CDR3nt: TGCGCCAGCAGCTTAGGGACTAGCGGGAGACAAGAGACCCAGTACTTC
CDR3aa: CASSLGTSGRQETQYF

v_gene: TRBV7-2
j_gene: TRBJ2-3
abundance: NA
d_gene: NA
CDR3nt: TGTGCCAGCAGCTTAGTTGCTAGCGGCACAGATACGCAGTATTTT
CDR3aa: CASSLVASGTDTQYF

v_gene: TRBV11-2
j_gene: TRBJ1-3
abundance: NA
d_gene: NA
CDR3nt: TGTGCCAGCAGCTCGGAGTACTCTGGAAACACCATATATTTT
CDR3aa: CASSSEYSGNTIYF

v_gene: TRBV2
j_gene: TRBJ2-2
abundance: NA
d_gene: NA
CDR3nt: TGTGCCAGCAAGACGGGGGCGGAATCCGGGGAGCTGTTTTTT
CDR3aa: CASKTGAESGELFF

v_gene: TRBV2
j_gene: TRBJ1-6
abundance: NA
d_gene: NA
CDR3nt: TGTGCCAGCAGTGTCCGGGACCTATATAATTCACCCCTCCACTTT
CDR3aa: CASSVRDLYNSPLHF

v_gene: TRBV6-1
j_gene: TRBJ2-5
abundance: NA
d_gene: NA
CDR3nt: TGTGCCAGTGGGGGGTTATCCCCAGAGACCCAGTACTTC
CDR3aa: CASGGLSPETQYF

v_gene: TRBV27
j_gene: TRBJ2-2
abundance: few
d_gene: NA
CDR3nt: TGTGCCAGCAGCCATCGGGGCCGCGCGAACACCGGGGAGCTGTTTTTT
CDR3aa: CASSHRGRANTGELFF

v_gene: TRBV7-9
j_gene: TRBJ1-1
abundance: NA
d_gene: NA
CDR3nt: TGTGCCAGCAGCCCACAAGGTGGGTACACTGAAGCTTTCTTT
CDR3aa: CASSPQGGYTEAFF

v_gene: TRBV7-9
j_gene: TRBJ2-3
abundance: NA
d_gene: TRBD1
CDR3nt: TGTGCCAGCAGCTTGGAACAGGGGGCTAGCACAGATACGCAGTATTTT
CDR3aa: CASSLEQGASTDTQYF

v_gene: TRBV15
j_gene: TRBJ2-5
abundance: NA
d_gene: TRBD2
CDR3nt: TGTGCCACCAGCAGAGTTTCGGGACTAGGTTCCGAGACCCAGTACTTC
CDR3aa: CATSRVSGLGSETQYF

v_gene: TRBV30
j_gene: TRBJ2-7
abundance: few
d_gene: NA
CDR3nt: TGTGCCTGGAGTGTACAGTCCGGACACGGCGTTGAGTACTTC
CDR3aa: CAWSVQSGHGVEYF

v_gene: TRBV27
j_gene: TRBJ2-1
abundance: NA
d_gene: NA
CDR3nt: TGTGCCAGCAGTTTAGGGCCAGGGAGTGAGCAGTTCTTC
CDR3aa: CASSLGPGSEQFF

v_gene: TRBV28
j_gene: TRBJ2-7
abundance: NA
d_gene: TRBD2
CDR3nt: TGTGCCAGCAGTTCCTCCGGGACTAGCGGCACCCTCTACGAGCAGTACTTC
CDR3aa: CASSSSGTSGTLYEQYF

v_gene: TRBV30
j_gene: TRBJ2-7
abundance: NA
d_gene: NA
CDR3nt: TGTGCCTGGAAACGGCAGGGACGCGACGAGCAGTACTTC
CDR3aa: CAWKRQGRDEQYF

v_gene: TRBV19
j_gene: TRBJ2-1
abundance: NA
d_gene: NA
CDR3nt: TGTGCCAGCATGGGGCGGGGGCCCTCCTCCTACAATGAGCAGTTCTTC
CDR3aa: CASMGRGPSSYNEQFF

v_gene: TRBV7-3
j_gene: TRBJ2-1
abundance: NA
d_gene: TRBD2
CDR3nt: TGTGCCAGCAGCTTGAGCGGGAGGCCATACAATGAGCAGTTCTTC
CDR3aa: CASSLSGRPYNEQFF

v_gene: TRBV28
j_gene: TRBJ1-5
abundance: NA
d_gene: TRBD1
CDR3nt: TGTGCCAGCAGTTTGTCCGGGACAGGGCGTAATAGGGAGCATTTT
CDR3aa: CASSLSGTGRNREHF

v_gene: TRBV11-2
j_gene: TRBJ2-1
abundance: NA
d_gene: TRBD2
CDR3nt: TGTGCCAGCAGCACGATTAGGATTAGCGGGAGGGCTTTTGAGCAGTTCTTC
CDR3aa: CASSTIRISGRAFEQFF

v_gene: TRBV15
j_gene: TRBJ1-3
abundance: few
d_gene: TRBD1
CDR3nt: TGTGCCACCAGCAGAGCCGGGACAGGTGGAAACACCATATATTTT
CDR3aa: CATSRAGTGGNTIYF

v_gene: TRBV7-8
j_gene: TRBJ2-3
abundance: once
d_gene: NA
CDR3nt: TGTGCCAGCAGTGGATATGGTGATACGCAGTATTTT
CDR3aa: CASSGYGDTQYF

v_gene: TRBV7-3
j_gene: TRBJ2-5
abundance: once
d_gene: NA
CDR3nt: TGTGCCAGCAGCCCCCCGGGCCAAGAGACCCAGTACTTC
CDR3aa: CASSPPGQETQYF

v_gene: TRBV28
j_gene: TRBJ1-2
abundance: NA
d_gene: NA
CDR3nt: TGTGCCGGCCGAGGAGGGGTCTATGGCTACACCTTC
CDR3aa: CAGRGGVYGYTF

v_gene: TRBV29-1
j_gene: TRBJ2-5
abundance: NA
d_gene: NA
CDR3nt: TGCAGCGCCGCTACGGGGAGTGGGGAGACCCAGTACTTC
CDR3aa: CSAATGSGETQYF

v_gene: TRBV7-2
j_gene: TRBJ2-1
abundance: NA
d_gene: NA
CDR3nt: TGTGCCAGCAGCTTAGAGGGGAGGCGGGACTCGAATGAGCAGTTCTTC
CDR3aa: CASSLEGRRDSNEQFF

v_gene: TRBV2
j_gene: TRBJ2-2
abundance: NA
d_gene: TRBD2
CDR3nt: TGTGCCAGCAGTGTACAAGCGGGAGGATTGACCGGGGAGCTGTTTTTT
CDR3aa: CASSVQAGGLTGELFF

v_gene: TRBV6-5
j_gene: TRBJ2-3
abundance: NA
d_gene: NA
CDR3nt: TGTGCCAGCAGTCCCGAATGGGGTACGCAGTATTTT
CDR3aa: CASSPEWGTQYF

v_gene: TRBV6-5
j_gene: TRBJ2-1
abundance: once
d_gene: NA
CDR3nt: TGTGCCAGCAGTTACTCGACGTGGGGTGTCCACAATGAGCAGTTCTTC
CDR3aa: CASSYSTWGVHNEQFF

v_gene: TRBV29-1
j_gene: TRBJ1-3
abundance: NA
d_gene: NA
CDR3nt: TGCAGCGTTGAAAGCTCTGGAAACACCATATATTTT
CDR3aa: CSVESSGNTIYF

v_gene: TRBV4-3
j_gene: TRBJ1-2
abundance: NA
d_gene: NA
CDR3nt: TGCGCCAGCAGCCAAGACATGACAGCCCGTATGTCTAACTATGGCTACACCTTC
CDR3aa: CASSQDMTARMSNYGYTF

v_gene: TRBV7-2
j_gene: TRBJ1-5
abundance: NA
d_gene: NA
CDR3nt: TGTGCCAGCAGCTTAGCCGCCAGGGTGATCGCGCCCCAGCATTTT
CDR3aa: CASSLAARVIAPQHF

v_gene: TRBV25-1
j_gene: TRBJ1-4
abundance: few
d_gene: NA
CDR3nt: TGTGCCAGCAGTGAATACAGGGATAATGAAAAACTGTTTTTT
CDR3aa: CASSEYRDNEKLFF

v_gene: TRBV30
j_gene: TRBJ1-5
abundance: NA
d_gene: NA
CDR3nt: TGTGCCTGGGAAAATAGCAATCAGCCCCAGCATTTT
CDR3aa: CAWENSNQPQHF

v_gene: TRBV30
j_gene: TRBJ2-1
abundance: once
d_gene: TRBD2
CDR3nt: TGTGCCTGGAGTGTACGGGCTAGCGGGAGCAACAATGAGCAGTTCTTC
CDR3aa: CAWSVRASGSNNEQFF

v_gene: TRBV14
j_gene: TRBJ2-1
abundance: NA
d_gene: TRBD2
CDR3nt: TGTGCCAGCAGCCAGTCGAGCGGGGACAATGAGCAGTTCTTC
CDR3aa: CASSQSSGDNEQFF

v_gene: TRBV6-6
j_gene: TRBJ1-1
abundance: once
d_gene: NA
CDR3nt: TGTGCCAGCAGCCCTGATCTATGGAACACTGAAGCTTTCTTT
CDR3aa: CASSPDLWNTEAFF

v_gene: TRBV28
j_gene: TRBJ2-3
abundance: NA
d_gene: NA
CDR3nt: TGTGCCAGCAGTCATCCCGGCACGCGGCCAGATACGCAGTATTTT
CDR3aa: CASSHPGTRPDTQYF

v_gene: TRBV7-2
j_gene: TRBJ2-1
abundance: NA
d_gene: TRBD2
CDR3nt: TGTGCCAGCAGCTTGGGGGTTCTAGCGGGTTACAATGAGCAGTTCTTC
CDR3aa: CASSLGVLAGYNEQFF